This TCR beta chain derives from a study of blood T cells in healthy people across ages. The authors isolated at least 6 million PBMCs per sample. The CDR3 has 14 amino acids. Germline V lookup: CDR1 DFQATT, CDR2 SNEGSKA (reference sequence). Trimming at V came to 3 bases and at J to 8 bases, leaving 10 bases not matched to a gene. On this clonotype itself: Its antigen remains unknown.

A second about 7 to 11 cycle PCR used barcoded and J-beta primers. CDR3-containing paired-end reads numbered at least 2.5 million in each sample. Each CDR3 protein is one row after TCRdb ran MiXCR on the 5' RACE reads. The sample includes about 640,000 distinct CDR3 sequences, roughly 53% of them seen just once. Broader study findings: Unsorted PBMC material precluded a definitive naive versus antigen-experienced comparison.

The sequenced sample consisted of blood. This receptor was identified in a man in his sixties in good health. The chain combines TRBV20-1 with TRBJ1-2, with 9 bases lining up with TRBD1. This chain's CDR3 is CSARDDRGSLGYTF. CDR3 DNA sequence: TGCAGTGCTAGGGACGACAGGGGGTCTTTAGGCTACACCTTC.